These 24 T cell receptor beta chains came from one sample sequenced in a study of cytomegalovirus exposure and HLA in healthy donors (dated by TCRdb to 2015 to 2018). Libraries were prepared through the immunoSEQ multiplex PCR assay. For the multiplex PCR, a mixture combining 60 forward primers for TCR Vbeta segments and 13 reverse primers for TCR Jbeta segments was used. TCRdb carries this immuneACCESS record with in-frame sequences only. Its versions omit some clonotypes, under half of them owing to an unresolved V gene in the studies checked, with the rest unexplained. Within this sample are over 150,000 clones, with over 60% of them counted one time only. Approximately 3% of the sample is held by the ten biggest clonotypes. Sequencing was done on a sample of PBMCs. Receptors originate from a woman aged 25 to 39 in good health and CMV-seronegative.

The rearrangement uses TRBV2 and TRBJ1-6; D remains ambiguous. CDR3 length equals 16 residues. Trimming took off 0 bases at V and 9 bases at J, with 15 bases between the two ends. The germline CDR1 and CDR2 sequences are SNHLY and FYNNEI. For the CDR3, the DNA is TGTGCCAGCAGTGAAGCGCGGGCAGACTCAGGTTCACCCCTCCACTTT. Amino acids: CASSEARADSGSPLHF.

The chain joins TRBV7-9 to TRBJ1-2; D remains ambiguous. The germline gives CDR1 SEHNR, CDR2 FQNEAQ (reference sequence). Trimming cost V 1 base and J 5 bases, with 5 bases left between them. CDR3 length: 12 amino acids. CDR3 amino acids: CASSLDAYGYTF. The CDR3 coding sequence is TGTGCCAGCAGCTTAGACGCGTATGGCTACACCTTC.

CDR3 in DNA: TGTGCCAGCAGCCCGACTAGCTCCAATGAGCAGTTCTTC. As protein: CASSPTSSNEQFF. This rearrangement joins TRBV7-3 to TRBJ2-1; 7 bases are a match to TRBD2. After removal of 5 bases from V and 6 bases from J, the junction contained 4 bases not matched to a gene. In germline, CDR1 is SGHTA, CDR2 FQGTGA. The CDR3 loop spans 13 amino acids.

The J gene is TRBJ1-1, the V gene TRBV28; D gene uncertain. With 3 bases removed from V and 3 bases from J, the gap between germline ends came to 11 bases. The CDR3 extends over 14 amino acids. In germline, CDR1 is MDHEN, CDR2 SYDVKM. CDR3 nucleotide sequence: TGTGCCAGCAGTTTGGTCGTAGGAGACACTGAAGCTTTCTTT. It encodes CASSLVVGDTEAFF.

This chain links TRBV19 with TRBJ2-1, with 9 bases that match TRBD2. CDR3 length equals 15 residues. Germline V CDR1 and CDR2: LNHDA, SQIVND (reference sequence). V trimming: 2 bases; J trimming: 10 bases; junction bases outside the gene matches: 9. The CDR3, as DNA: TGTGCCAGTAGTATAAGCGGGAGGCTCGTGGTCGAGCAGTTCTTC. Protein: CASSISGRLVVEQFF.

This chain uses TRBV28 with TRBJ2-5, with 8 bases matching TRBD2. TRBJ2-7 explains the end of the DNA better; the J call may be wrong. The CDR3 length is 14 residues. CDR1 and CDR2 from the germline V gene are MDHEN and SYDVKM. The CDR3 spells CASSFSTAGDEQYF. CDR3 DNA sequence: TGTGCCAGCAGTTTCTCGACAGCGGGAGACGAGCAGTACTTC.

J is TRBJ1-1 and V is TRBV30; 7 bases map to TRBD1. The CDR3 consists of 13 residues. Germline V gene sequence: CDR1 GTSNPN, CDR2 SVGIG (reference sequence). Trimming took 1 base from V and 4 from J; bases not matched to a gene: 3. The CDR3 DNA reads as TGTGCCTGGAGTGCACAGGGGCCCACTGAAGCTTTCTTT. Its protein is CAWSAQGPTEAFF.

V is TRBV7-9 and J is TRBJ2-5; the D gene is possibly TRBD1 (6 bases). Looked up from germline, CDR1 is SEHNR and CDR2 is FQNEAQ (reference sequence). With 3 bases removed from V and 9 bases from J, the gap between germline ends came to 20 bases. The CDR3 sequence is 15 residues long. CDR3 region: CASSLSTGRMRPQYF. CDR3 in DNA: TGTGCCAGCAGCTTGAGTACAGGGAGAATGCGGCCCCAGTACTTC.

This clone was detected only a few times. The chain uses TRBV10-1 and TRBJ2-2, with 9 bases aligning to TRBD1. Looked up from germline, CDR1 is WNHNN and CDR2 is SYGVQD (reference sequence). J lost 0 bases, V lost 5 bases, and 1 base had no gene match. CDR3 length: 15 residues. The CDR3 bases are TGCGCCAGCAGTACAGGGGGCGCGAACACCGGGGAGCTGTTTTTT. Translation gives CASSTGGANTGELFF.

The chain combines TRBV7-2 with TRBJ1-2, with 12 nucleotides matching TRBD1. The ends lost 5 bases at V and 6 bases at J; junction bases unmatched: 4. Germline V lookup: CDR1 SGHTA, CDR2 FQGNSA. The length of the CDR3 is 14 residues. The CDR3 protein is CASSRDRGRDGYTF. The CDR3 DNA is TGTGCCAGCAGCCGGGACAGGGGGCGGGATGGCTACACCTTC.

The V gene is TRBV29-1, the J gene TRBJ2-1; 10 nucleotides align to TRBD2. The germline gives CDR1 SQVTM, CDR2 ANQGSEA. This CDR3 spans 14 amino acids. The ends lost 5 bases at V and 8 bases at J; junction bases unmatched: 9. CDR3 DNA: TGCAGCGTTTCCGGGACTAGCGTCGAGGATGAGCAGTTCTTC. Translated, it gives CSVSGTSVEDEQFF.

This clone was observed a few times. The chain is built from TRBV6-1 and TRBJ1-4, with D possibly being TRBD1 (6 bases). The germline V and J ends were trimmed by 0 bases and 7 bases, with 12 bases remaining between them. Germline assignment: CDR1 MNHNS and CDR2 SASEGT. CDR3 length equals 15 residues. This CDR3 reads CASSEAGGKSEKLFF. As DNA, the CDR3 is TGTGCCAGCAGTGAAGCAGGGGGAAAGAGTGAAAAACTGTTTTTT.

The genes are TRBV28 and TRBJ2-7; tentatively, D is TRBD1 (5 bases). Trimming removed 0 bases at V and 6 bases at J, with 15 bases between. CDR3 length: 15 residues. The germline gives CDR1 MDHEN, CDR2 SYDVKM. CDR3 nucleotide sequence: TGTGCCAGCAGTTTATGGCAGGGTGGGATCGGCGAGCAGTACTTC. This gives the protein CASSLWQGGIGEQYF.

The chain uses TRBV10-3 and TRBJ2-3, with D possibly being TRBD1 (6 bases). This CDR3 spans 15 amino acids. With 0 bases removed from V and 7 bases from J, the gap between germline ends came to 14 bases. Germline V gives CDR1 ENHRY, CDR2 SYGVKD. The CDR3 DNA reads as TGTGCCATCAGTGAGTCGGTTCAGGGGACAAATACGCAGTATTTT. This encodes CAISESVQGTNTQYF.

This clone appeared once. The chain links TRBV9 to TRBJ2-5; TRBD1 matches 7 bases. This CDR3 is 13 amino acids long. CDR1 and CDR2 (germline): SGDLS, YYNGEE. V trimming: 0 bases; J trimming: 7 bases; junction bases outside the gene matches: 3. CDR3 nucleotides: TGTGCCAGCAGCGTAGGGACAGGACCGACCCAGTACTTC. It encodes CASSVGTGPTQYF.

To note about this clone: An end of the junction differs from the germline gene, which may be a read error. V gene TRBV5-1 combines with J gene TRBJ2-7; 7 bases match TRBD1. Germline V gene data show CDR1 as SGHRS and CDR2 as YFSETQ. The CDR3 loop spans 15 amino acids. CDR3 amino acids: CASSYDSGTEYEQHF. The CDR3 DNA reads TGCGCCAGCAGCTACGATTCCGGGACAGAATACGAGCAGCACTTC.

This chain joins TRBV6-1 and TRBJ2-3, with 8 bases identical to TRBD2. The germline CDR1 and CDR2 sequences are MNHNS and SASEGT. Trimming took 6 bases from V and 2 from J; bases not matched to a gene: 7. This CDR3 contains 15 residues. CDR3 in DNA: TGTGCCAGCAGCCCGGGACTAGTGTACACAGATACGCAGTATTTT. As protein: CASSPGLVYTDTQYF.

The chain carries TRBV19 and TRBJ2-6; unclear D gene. CDR3 size: 14 residues. Germline V CDR1 and CDR2: LNHDA, SQIVND (reference sequence). V shed 5 bases and J shed 0 bases, with 5 bases lying between them. The DNA for the CDR3 is TGTGCCAGTAGTCTTCTCTCTGGGGCCAACGTCCTGACTTTC. The encoded protein is CASSLLSGANVLTF.

CDR3 DNA: TGTGCCAGCAGCGTAGAAGTTAGCGGATCCACAGATACGCAGTATTTT. Amino acid sequence: CASSVEVSGSTDTQYF. The chain combines TRBV9 with TRBJ2-3; D may be TRBD2 (6 bases). CDR1 is SGDLS, CDR2 YYNGEE, per germline. The V end lost 0 bases, the J end lost 2 bases, and 13 bases lay between the germline ends. The length of the CDR3 is 16 residues. The full variable domain, in which reference TRBV9 and TRBJ2-3 provide the parts outside the CDR3, is DSGVTQTPKHLITATGQRVTLRCSPRSGDLSVYWYQQSLDQGLQFLIQYYNGEERAKGNILERFSAQQFPDLHSELNLSSLELGDSALYFCASSVEVSGSTDTQYFGPGTRLTVL.

The gene calls are TRBV2 and TRBJ1-1, with a weak D call TRBD1 (5 bases). V lost 6 bases to trimming and J lost 1 base, with 9 bases between them. Germline V gives CDR1 SNHLY, CDR2 FYNNEI. This CDR3 has 13 amino acids. The CDR3 reads CASRDRGNTEAFF. As DNA, the CDR3 is TGTGCCAGCAGGGATAGGGGGAACACTGAAGCTTTCTTT.

The chain employs TRBV7-2 and TRBJ1-5, with unresolved D. The V end was cut by 3 bases, the J end by 6 bases, with 18 bases between. Germline assignment: CDR1 SGHTA and CDR2 FQGNSA. The CDR3 is 16 residues long. CDR3 in DNA: TGTGCCAGCAGCTTTCGGACCGTTACTCGGGGTCAGCCCCAGCATTTT. Amino acid sequence: CASSFRTVTRGQPQHF.

The V call is TRBV28, the J call TRBJ2-3; D possibly corresponds to TRBD2 (5 bases). Germline CDR1 MDHEN, CDR2 SYDVKM. The CDR3 has 15 amino acids. V shed 5 bases and J shed 4 bases, with 16 bases lying between them. CDR3 sequence reads: CASSDDYLRADTQYF. The CDR3 DNA reads as TGTGCCAGCAGTGACGACTACCTCCGGGCAGATACGCAGTATTTT.

Notes on this clone: This sample includes further DNA sequences coding for the same CDR3. The chain links TRBV14 to TRBJ1-1, with 7 bases matching TRBD1. Unmatched junction bases numbered 1, after V lost 4 bases and J lost 5 bases. Germline CDR1 is SGHDN and CDR2 is FVKESK. The CDR3 is made up of 12 amino acids. The CDR3 region is CASSLQGTEAFF. The DNA for the CDR3 is TGTGCCAGCAGCCTACAGGGGACTGAAGCTTTCTTT.

The V and J genes are TRBV29-1 and TRBJ1-2; D uncertain. Trimming removed 0 bases at V and 3 bases at J, with 14 bases between. This CDR3 is 15 amino acids long. Germline lookup yields CDR1 SQVTM and CDR2 ANQGSEA. The CDR3 DNA sequence: TGCAGCGTTGAAGATCCTAGGGAGTGGGACTATGGCTACACCTTC. The encoded protein is CSVEDPREWDYGYTF.